Following are 29 T cell receptor beta chains from one sample sequenced in a study of blood T cell repertoires in COVID-19. Here immunoSEQ multiplex PCR was the method, and the copy in TCRdb shows in-frame clones only, minus some. The sample carries over 300,000 clones, 70% to 90% recorded once. The sequenced sample was PBMCs or T cells enriched from blood (not recorded which). These receptors all come from a woman aged 18-30 years who had recovered from COVID-19.

The chain couples TRBV5-8 to TRBJ2-7, with a possible D match to TRBD1 (7 bases). Per germline, CDR1 SGHTS and CDR2 YDEGEE. V lost 6 bases and J 3 bases, leaving 34 bases between the germline ends. The length of the CDR3 is 20 residues. The CDR3 here is CASTSSRGAMWRGLFYEQYF. The CDR3 nucleotides read TGTGCCAGCACCTCTTCCCGAGGGGCCATGTGGAGGGGGCTATTCTACGAGCAGTACTTC.

The chain couples TRBV9 to TRBJ2-1; 8 bases align to TRBD2. Germline V CDR1 and CDR2: SGDLS, YYNGEE. This CDR3 contains 14 residues. Trimming took 1 base from V and 13 from J; bases not matched to a gene: 10. CDR3 sequence (DNA): TGTGCCAGCAGCGTAAGCCCTAGCGGGCCCCCTCAGTTCTTC. Translating it yields CASSVSPSGPPQFF.

This clone was detected once. The J gene is TRBJ2-7, the V gene TRBV19; no clear D gene. The germline V and J ends were trimmed by 0 bases and 1 base, with 7 bases remaining between them. CDR1 and CDR2 (germline): LNHDA, SQIVND (reference sequence). The CDR3 loop spans 14 amino acids. CDR3 amino acids: CASSIDGFSYEQYF. The CDR3, as DNA: TGTGCCAGTAGTATAGACGGGTTTTCCTACGAGCAGTACTTC.

This clone was detected only once. The chain has TRBV5-4 and TRBJ2-7; 8 bases agree with TRBD2. The length of the CDR3 is 17 residues. Trimming removed 0 bases from V and 2 bases from J; junction bases left unmatched: 10. The germline V gene has CDR1 SGHNT and CDR2 YYREEE (reference sequence). The CDR3 loop reads CASSLAGGGAYPYEQYF. For the CDR3, the DNA is TGTGCCAGCAGCTTGGCCGGGGGGGGCGCGTACCCCTACGAGCAGTACTTC.

The chain joins TRBV6-1 to TRBJ1-1; D is possibly TRBD1 (6 bases). Trimming removed 3 bases at V and 6 bases at J, with 17 bases between. Germline CDR1 reads MNHNS; CDR2 reads SASEGT. The CDR3 covers 15 residues. CDR3 in amino acids: CASSDSGHRVAEAFF. The CDR3 nucleotides read TGTGCCAGCAGTGATTCGGGACACCGGGTGGCTGAAGCTTTCTTT.

This chain uses TRBV11-2 with TRBJ2-3; 12 bases fit TRBD2. Germline V lookup: CDR1 SGHAT, CDR2 FQNNGV. The V and J ends lost 6 bases and 0 bases, in that order; junction bases with no gene match: 7. The CDR3 is 17 residues long. The chain's CDR3 is CASSRYGLAGSTDTQYF. The CDR3 DNA reads as TGTGCCAGCAGTCGCTACGGACTAGCGGGGAGCACAGATACGCAGTATTTT.

In this sample, this clone turned up once. J is TRBJ2-5 and V is TRBV29-1, with 11 bases identical to TRBD1. V lost 4 bases to trimming and J lost 4 bases; unmatched junction nucleotides: 8. Germline V CDR1 and CDR2: SQVTM, ANQGSEA. The CDR3 contains 15 residues. CDR3 region: CSVGLWGQGGETQYF. In DNA form, the CDR3 reads TGCAGCGTTGGCCTATGGGGACAGGGGGGAGAGACCCAGTACTTC.

The chain recombines TRBV9 with TRBJ1-1; TRBD1 matches 7 bases. Germline V lookup: CDR1 SGDLS, CDR2 YYNGEE. CDR3 length: 13 amino acids. V was pared by 0 bases and J by 5 bases, with 1 base of the junction left unmatched. CDR3 nucleotides: TGTGCCAGCAGCGTAGAGACAGGGACTGAAGCTTTCTTT. Amino acids: CASSVETGTEAFF.

The chain has TRBV4-1 and TRBJ2-3, with TRBD2 matching over 7 bases. J gave up 5 bases and V 0 bases, and 14 bases lay outside the gene matches. Germline V gene sequence: CDR1 MGHRA, CDR2 YSYEKL. This CDR3 has 18 residues. The CDR3 nucleotides read TGCGCCAGCAGCCAAGATACAATGTGGGGGGGTGATGAAGATACGCAGTATTTT. It is translated as CASSQDTMWGGDEDTQYF.

The genes are TRBV6-5 and TRBJ1-5, with D perhaps matching TRBD1 (6 bases). The CDR3 runs 14 residues. The germline CDR1 and CDR2 sequences are MNHEY and SVGAGI. The V and J ends lost 6 bases and 4 bases respectively, with 13 bases between them. The CDR3 coding sequence is TGTGCCAGCAGCAACAGGGATCTAAATCAGCCCCAGCATTTT. It encodes CASSNRDLNQPQHF.

J is TRBJ2-3 and V is TRBV29-1; 12 bases match TRBD2. The germline gives CDR1 SQVTM, CDR2 ANQGSEA. J lost 5 bases, V lost 5 bases, and 5 bases had no gene match. This CDR3 contains 14 residues. The CDR3 sequence: CSVLASGRGDTQYF. The CDR3 DNA reads as TGCAGCGTTCTGGCTAGCGGGAGGGGAGATACGCAGTATTTT.

CDR3 sequence: CSVDHGGSTDTQYF. The DNA for the CDR3 is TGCAGCGTTGATCACGGAGGTTCGACAGATACGCAGTATTTT. V usage is TRBV29-1 and J usage is TRBJ2-3, with a tentative D call TRBD2 (5 bases). Looked up from germline, CDR1 is SQVTM and CDR2 is ANQGSEA. V lost 3 bases, J lost 3 bases, and 13 bases lay in between. This CDR3 is 14 amino acids long.

With regard to this clone: Other DNA sequences within the sample encode an identical CDR3. The rearrangement joins TRBV9 to TRBJ1-4, with 11 bases fitting TRBD1. CDR3 length: 14 amino acids. V trimming: 0 bases; J trimming: 8 bases; junction bases outside the gene matches: 0. Germline V lookup: CDR1 SGDLS, CDR2 YYNGEE. The DNA of the CDR3 is TGTGCCAGCAGCGTAGGGACAGGGGGCGAAAAACTGTTTTTT. Amino acid sequence: CASSVGTGGEKLFF. Full variable domain (missing parts from reference TRBV9 and TRBJ1-4): DSGVTQTPKHLITATGQRVTLRCSPRSGDLSVYWYQQSLDQGLQFLIQYYNGEERAKGNILERFSAQQFPDLHSELNLSSLELGDSALYFCASSVGTGGEKLFFGSGTQLSVL.

The chain has TRBV6-5 and TRBJ1-2, with 7 nucleotides matching TRBD1. The CDR3 has 14 residues. In germline, CDR1 is MNHEY, CDR2 SVGAGI. The V segment lost 4 bases and the J segment 8 bases; nucleotides outside the gene matches: 10. CDR3 protein: CASSSATGRSGYTF. In DNA, the CDR3 is TGTGCCAGCAGTTCTGCGACAGGGCGCTCCGGCTACACCTTC.

J is TRBJ2-4 and V is TRBV30; weak D call: TRBD1 (5 bases). The CDR3 loop spans 13 amino acids. The V end was cut by 2 bases, the J end by 6 bases, with 11 bases between. Germline V gene sequence: CDR1 GTSNPN, CDR2 SVGIG (reference sequence). CDR3 coding DNA: TGTGCCTGGAGTAGGGTAGGGGTAAACATTCAGTACTTC. This translates into CAWSRVGVNIQYF.

The chain links TRBV30 to TRBJ1-2; no firm D call. Germline CDR1 reads GTSNPN; CDR2 reads SVGIG (reference sequence). V shed 3 bases and J shed 4 bases, with 12 bases lying between them. The CDR3 spans 13 residues. CDR3 residues: CAWSQTELYGYTF. In DNA form, the CDR3 reads TGTGCCTGGAGCCAAACTGAACTCTATGGCTACACCTTC.

The CDR3 DNA is TGCAGCGTTGAAGGGACCCGGGGGAGAATCACCGGGGAGCTGTTTTTT. Encoded protein: CSVEGTRGRITGELFF. The genes are TRBV29-1 and TRBJ2-2, with D perhaps TRBD2 (6 bases). This CDR3 is 16 amino acids long. Per the germline V gene, CDR1 is SQVTM and CDR2 is ANQGSEA. V was trimmed by 1 base and J by 4 bases, leaving 16 bases between them.

This sequence joins TRBV9 and TRBJ2-1; 9 positions match TRBD2. This CDR3 is 15 amino acids long. Unmatched junction bases numbered 6, after V lost 0 bases and J lost 8 bases. Germline-derived CDR1 and CDR2 are SGDLS and YYNGEE. The CDR3 here is CASSVGNSGGDEQFF. Here the CDR3 DNA reads TGTGCCAGCAGCGTAGGTAATAGCGGGGGAGATGAGCAGTTCTTC.

The rearrangement uses TRBV5-4 and TRBJ1-1; tentative D call: TRBD1 (6 bases). Germline V lookup: CDR1 SGHNT, CDR2 YYREEE (reference sequence). Trimming took 6 bases from V and 4 from J, leaving 10 bases between them. This CDR3 region has 12 residues. The CDR3: CASTGEGTEAFF. As DNA, the CDR3 is TGTGCCAGCACAGGGGAGGGCACTGAAGCTTTCTTT.

This sequence joins TRBV11-2 and TRBJ2-2; D unresolved. The CDR3 runs to 13 residues. Germline V gives CDR1 SGHAT, CDR2 FQNNGV. The germline V and J ends were trimmed by 7 bases and 2 bases, with 8 bases remaining between them. The CDR3 bases are TGTGCCAGCACCCTAATAAACACCGGGGAGCTGTTTTTT. Translating it yields CASTLINTGELFF. The full variable domain, with the rest looked up from reference TRBV11-2 and TRBJ2-2, is EAGVAQSPRYKIIEKRQSVAFWCNPISGHATLYWYQQILGQGPKLLIQFQNNGVVDDSQLPKDRFSAERLKGVDSTLKIQPAKLEDSAVYLCASTLINTGELFFGEGSRLTVL.

The chain is built from TRBV5-1 and TRBJ2-3; D may be TRBD2 (6 bases). V dropped 5 bases and J dropped 5 bases, with 21 bases sitting between them. The germline gives CDR1 SGHRS, CDR2 YFSETQ. CDR3 length: 16 residues. CDR3 nucleotide sequence: TGCGCCAGCAGACCCGGGGGTCCGGGAGACCGAGATACGCAGTATTTT. Residues: CASRPGGPGDRDTQYF.

This CDR3 reads CASSFNGAGGEKLFF. DNA of the CDR3: TGCGCCAGCAGCTTCAATGGGGCAGGGGGAGAAAAACTGTTTTTT. The gene calls are TRBV5-1 and TRBJ1-4; the match to TRBD1 covers 7 bases. J was trimmed by 8 bases and V by 2 bases; bases with no gene match: 9. Germline CDR1 reads SGHRS; CDR2 reads YFSETQ. The CDR3 runs to 15 residues.

This clone has just one count. This CDR3 reads CASSSRGTVPGNTIYF. Written as DNA, the CDR3 is TGTGCCAGCAGTAGTCGGGGGACAGTGCCTGGAAACACCATATATTTT. The chain recombines TRBV27 with TRBJ1-3; 7 bases align to TRBD1. In germline, CDR1 is MNHEY, CDR2 SMNVEV (reference sequence). Unmatched junction bases numbered 9, after V lost 5 bases and J lost 2 bases. The CDR3 runs to 16 residues.

The chain combines TRBV9 with TRBJ2-1; possible D gene TRBD2, 6 bases. CDR1 is SGDLS and CDR2 is YYNGEE in the germline V gene. Trimming removed 2 bases at V and 6 bases at J, with 12 bases between. The CDR3 is made up of 14 amino acids. This CDR3 is CASSVNRGGNEQFF. Written as DNA, the CDR3 is TGTGCCAGCAGCGTTAACCGGGGAGGCAATGAGCAGTTCTTC.

The J gene is TRBJ1-1, the V gene TRBV10-3; 8 bases agree with TRBD1. V lost 10 bases, J lost 5 bases, and 9 bases stayed unmatched. The CDR3 totals 13 residues. Germline V CDR1 and CDR2: ENHRY, SYGVKD. CDR3 sequence reads: CATDGGQGTEAFF. In nucleotides, the CDR3 is TGTGCCACCGATGGCGGACAGGGAACTGAAGCTTTCTTT.

This clone was recorded once. Within the sample, other DNA sequences also encode this same CDR3. The gene calls are TRBV28 and TRBJ1-2; the D is unclear. Germline CDR1 reads MDHEN; CDR2 reads SYDVKM. V lost 6 bases to trimming and J lost 5 bases, with 7 bases between them. This CDR3 spans 11 amino acids. The CDR3 spells CASSSRYGYTF. CDR3 bases: TGTGCCAGCAGCTCCCGGTATGGCTACACCTTC.

V and J are TRBV6-5 and TRBJ2-1, with D possibly TRBD1 on 6 matching bases. V was clipped by 0 bases and J by 4 bases, with 13 bases between them. This CDR3 region has 16 residues. Germline-derived CDR1 and CDR2 are MNHEY and SVGAGI. For the CDR3, the DNA is TGTGCCAGCAGTTACTCGGCTCAGGGGAAGTACAATGAGCAGTTCTTC. This sequence encodes CASSYSAQGKYNEQFF.

The rearrangement links TRBV7-2 to TRBJ1-1; a weak D match, TRBD1 (5 bases). The V end was cut by 4 bases, the J end by 3 bases, with 24 bases between. Per the germline V gene, CDR1 is SGHTA and CDR2 is FQGNSA. The CDR3 has 18 amino acids. CDR3 sequence (DNA): TGTGCCAGCAGCTCCGATGTTTCAGACAGCCCGGGGGACACTGAAGCTTTCTTT. Amino acids: CASSSDVSDSPGDTEAFF.

This chain uses TRBV7-2 with TRBJ1-2, with TRBD1 matching over 8 bases. Germline V gene data show CDR1 as SGHTA and CDR2 as FQGNSA. The trim removed 1 base at V and 4 bases at J, leaving 5 bases unmatched. CDR3 length equals 15 residues. The CDR3 bases are TGTGCCAGCAGCTTAGGCGGGGGACAGGCCTATGGCTACACCTTC. Translation gives CASSLGGGQAYGYTF.